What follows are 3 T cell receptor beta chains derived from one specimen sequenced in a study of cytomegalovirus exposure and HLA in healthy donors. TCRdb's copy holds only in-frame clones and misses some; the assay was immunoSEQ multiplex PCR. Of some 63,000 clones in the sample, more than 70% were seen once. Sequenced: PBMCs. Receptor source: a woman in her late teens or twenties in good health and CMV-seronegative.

CDR3 in amino acids: CASRRGGNEQYF. The CDR3 nucleotides are TGTGCCAGCAGGAGGGGGGGAAACGAGCAGTACTTC. The chain combines TRBV2 with TRBJ2-7, with D possibly matching TRBD2 (7 bases). V was trimmed by 6 bases and J by 5 bases, leaving 11 bases between them. The CDR3 has 12 residues. Germline assignment: CDR1 SNHLY and CDR2 FYNNEI. Full variable domain (missing parts from reference TRBV2 and TRBJ2-7): EPEVTQTPSHQVTQMGQEVILRCVPISNHLYFYWYRQILGQKVEFLVSFYNNEISEKSEIFDDQFSVERPDGSNFTLKIRSTKLEDSAMYFCASRRGGNEQYFGPGTRLTVT.

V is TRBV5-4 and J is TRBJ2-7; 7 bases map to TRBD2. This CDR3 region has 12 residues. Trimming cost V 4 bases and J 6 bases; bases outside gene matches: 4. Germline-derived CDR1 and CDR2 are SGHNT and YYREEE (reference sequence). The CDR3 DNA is TGTGCCAGCAGCCTTGGGGGGGTCGAGCAGTACTTC. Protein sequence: CASSLGGVEQYF.

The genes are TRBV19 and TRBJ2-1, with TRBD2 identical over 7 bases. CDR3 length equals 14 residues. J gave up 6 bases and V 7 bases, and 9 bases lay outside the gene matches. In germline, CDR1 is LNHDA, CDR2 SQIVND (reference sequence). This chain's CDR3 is CASTPGGGTNEQFF. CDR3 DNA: TGTGCCAGTACCCCTGGGGGGGGTACCAATGAGCAGTTCTTC.